Shown below are 24 T cell receptor beta chains from a single sample sequenced in a study of blood T cell repertoires in COVID-19. Here immunoSEQ multiplex PCR was the method, and the copy in TCRdb shows in-frame clones only, minus some. The data show some 45,000 clones, with 82% seen just once and around 22% held by the top ten. Material for sequencing was peripheral blood. The origin of the receptors is a woman aged 60-75 years with acute or convalescent COVID-19.

This chain uses TRBV3-1 (or the pseudogene TRBV3-2) with TRBJ1-2; D unresolved. Per the germline V gene, CDR1 is LGHDT and CDR2 is YNNKEL (reference sequence). This CDR3 contains 13 residues. Deletions cut 2 bases from V and 2 bases from J, with 6 bases between. The CDR3 nucleotides read TGTGCCAGCAGCCAAATAATGAACTATGGCTACACCTTC. Its protein product is CASSQIMNYGYTF.

This clone was detected only once. This chain uses TRBV19 with TRBJ1-5, with 7 bases matching TRBD1. This CDR3 region has 13 residues. With 2 bases clipped from V and 12 bases from J, the junction kept 7 bases outside the gene matches. The V gene's germline CDR1 is LNHDA and CDR2 SQIVND (reference sequence). The CDR3, as DNA: TGTGCCAGTAGTATACCAGGGGGGAAGGTCCAGCATTTT. The encoded protein is CASSIPGGKVQHF.

V is TRBV5-6 and J is TRBJ2-1, with unresolved D. This CDR3 contains 13 residues. V was trimmed by 1 base and J by 7 bases, leaving 9 bases between them. Germline V gene data show CDR1 as SGHDT and CDR2 as YYEEEE. DNA of the CDR3: TGTGCCAGCAGCTTGCCGACTTGGAATGAGCAGTTCTTC. Its translation is CASSLPTWNEQFF.

This clone was counted only a few times. The J gene is TRBJ1-5, the V gene TRBV6-5; D is undetermined. The CDR3 is 14 amino acids. Trimming pared 0 bases from V and 0 bases from J, leaving 3 bases between. The germline CDR1 and CDR2 sequences are MNHEY and SVGAGI. In nucleotides, the CDR3 is TGTGCCAGCAGTTACTCTAATAGCAATCAGCCCCAGCATTTT. This gives the protein CASSYSNSNQPQHF.

This sequence joins TRBV18 and TRBJ1-6; no firm D call. The V end lost 4 bases, the J end lost 6 bases, and 16 bases lay between the germline ends. Per the germline V gene, CDR1 is KGHSH and CDR2 is LQKENI. The CDR3 loop spans 16 amino acids. DNA of the CDR3: TGTGCCAGCTCACTAGTCGAAAAGAAACCTAATTCACCCCTCCACTTT. This gives the protein CASSLVEKKPNSPLHF.

This clone has only a few counts. The chain employs TRBV9 and TRBJ1-1; D gene uncertain. The CDR3 covers 15 residues. The V and J ends lost 2 bases and 4 bases respectively, with 15 bases between them. Germline CDR1 is SGDLS and CDR2 is YYNGEE. The CDR3, as DNA: TGTGCCAGCAGCGTGACTCCTTCTCGGGGCACTGAAGCTTTCTTT. This sequence encodes CASSVTPSRGTEAFF. Combining the CDR3 with reference TRBV9 and TRBJ1-1 gives the whole variable domain DSGVTQTPKHLITATGQRVTLRCSPRSGDLSVYWYQQSLDQGLQFLIQYYNGEERAKGNILERFSAQQFPDLHSELNLSSLELGDSALYFCASSVTPSRGTEAFFGQGTRLTVV.

The CDR3 nucleotides are TGTGCCAGCAGTTTCGCGACAGCCGTGAGCACTGAAGCTTTCTTT. Translation gives CASSFATAVSTEAFF. The V gene is TRBV27, the J gene TRBJ1-1, with D possibly TRBD1 on 5 matching bases. CDR3 size: 15 residues. Germline V gene lookup returns CDR1 MNHEY and CDR2 SMNVEV (reference sequence). The V gene lost 3 bases and the J gene lost 4 bases, with 15 bases spanning the gap.

The J gene is TRBJ2-5, the V gene TRBV18, with D hard to call. The germline V and J ends were trimmed by 5 bases and 1 base, with 8 bases remaining between them. The CDR3 covers 13 residues. Germline CDR1 and CDR2: KGHSH and LQKENI. The CDR3 DNA sequence: TGTGCCAGCTCAGAGGCCCTCCAAGAGACCCAGTACTTC. This gives the protein CASSEALQETQYF.

The chain combines TRBV5-1 with TRBJ2-2, with D hard to call. The CDR3 has 15 residues. V was pared by 1 base and J by 1 base, with 8 bases between. Germline CDR1 reads SGHRS; CDR2 reads YFSETQ. The CDR3, as DNA: TGCGCCAGCAGCTTGTATAACATGAACACCGGGGAGCTGTTTTTT. Translating it yields CASSLYNMNTGELFF.

V is TRBV6-5 and J is TRBJ1-4, with D uncertain. Germline V gives CDR1 MNHEY, CDR2 SVGAGI. This CDR3 spans 14 amino acids. The ends were cut back, 5 bases at V and 3 bases at J, with 10 bases in the middle. The CDR3 DNA reads as TGTGCCAGCAGTCCGGGAGCGGCTAATGAAAAACTGTTTTTT. Its translation is CASSPGAANEKLFF.

The chain is built from TRBV6-6 and TRBJ1-6; D is undetermined. CDR1 is MNHNY, CDR2 SVGAGI, per germline (reference sequence). With 2 bases removed from V and 14 bases from J, the gap between germline ends came to 13 bases. The CDR3 is 13 amino acids. The CDR3 region has the DNA TGTGCCAGCAGTTACGAGGCCGGGTCAGCCCTCCACTTT. Translating gives CASSYEAGSALHF.

This rearrangement joins TRBV18 to TRBJ2-7, with 7 bases that match TRBD1. Germline V gene data show CDR1 as KGHSH and CDR2 as LQKENI. J gave up 0 bases and V 3 bases, and 11 bases lay outside the gene matches. This CDR3 is 17 amino acids long. For the CDR3, the DNA is TGTGCCAGCTCACCGGTAAGGGGGCCAAGGAGCTCCTACGAGCAGTACTTC. Protein: CASSPVRGPRSSYEQYF.

The table lists this clone with a few counts. The genes are TRBV12-5 and TRBJ1-2, with 10 bases identical to TRBD1. In germline, CDR1 is LGHNT, CDR2 FRNRAP. The junction had 7 bases not matched to a gene; V was cut back by 5 bases and J by 7 bases. The CDR3 has 14 amino acids. The CDR3 region is CASGAGTGDPGYTF. The CDR3 bases are TGTGCTAGTGGTGCCGGGACAGGGGACCCTGGCTACACCTTC.

V usage is TRBV24-1 and J usage is TRBJ2-3; 9 bases map to TRBD1. This CDR3 spans 17 amino acids. Germline V gives CDR1 KGHDR, CDR2 SFDVKD. The trim removed 4 bases at V and 4 bases at J, leaving 11 bases unmatched. The CDR3 DNA is TGTGCCACCAGTGACGCGGGCCGGGACAGGGAAGCAGATACGCAGTATTTT. Its protein is CATSDAGRDREADTQYF.

The rearrangement links TRBV7-6 to TRBJ2-2, with 7 bases matching TRBD2. CDR3 length: 18 residues. V gave up 4 bases and J gave up 0 bases; unmatched junction bases: 11. Germline V gives CDR1 SGHVS, CDR2 FNYEAQ. The CDR3 region has the DNA TGTGCCAGCAGCTACACCCCGGAAGCGGGGTCGAACACCGGGGAGCTGTTTTTT. It translates to CASSYTPEAGSNTGELFF.

This chain uses TRBV4-2 with TRBJ2-7; 8 nucleotides agree with TRBD1. V lost 0 bases, J lost 5 bases, and 12 bases stayed unmatched. Germline V gene lookup returns CDR1 LGHNA and CDR2 YNFKEQ. The CDR3 loop spans 17 amino acids. CDR3 amino acids: CASSQDHGRTGFNEQYF. CDR3 nucleotide sequence: TGTGCCAGCAGCCAAGATCATGGGCGGACAGGGTTCAACGAGCAGTACTTC.

The chain joins TRBV7-9 to TRBJ1-2, with D possibly matching TRBD1 (5 bases). The CDR3 covers 13 residues. Germline-derived CDR1 and CDR2 are SEHNR and FQNEAQ (reference sequence). V lost 1 base and J lost 6, with 9 bases in between. Here the CDR3 reads CASSLVSGDGYTF. In nucleotides, the CDR3 is TGTGCCAGCAGCTTAGTGTCGGGGGATGGCTACACCTTC. The whole variable domain, filled in from reference TRBV7-9 and TRBJ1-2, reads DTGVSQNPRHKITKRGQNVTFRCDPISEHNRLYWYRQTLGQGPEFLTYFQNEAQLEKSRLLSDRFSAERPKGSFSTLEIQRTEQGDSAMYLCASSLVSGDGYTFGSGTRLTVV.

This clone was seen a handful of times. The chain has TRBV11-2 and TRBJ2-2; D possibly corresponds to TRBD1 (6 bases). Trimming took 11 bases from V and 10 from J, leaving 14 bases between them. The V gene's germline CDR1 is SGHAT and CDR2 FQNNGV. This CDR3 spans 11 amino acids. The CDR3 here is CASRQGKELFF. The CDR3 nucleotides are TGTGCCTCCCGCCAGGGGAAGGAGCTGTTTTTT.

J is TRBJ1-3 and V is TRBV19, with 7 bases fitting TRBD1. V shed 4 bases and J 0 bases; nucleotides not matched to a gene: 3. The V gene's germline CDR1 is LNHDA and CDR2 SQIVND (reference sequence). The length of the CDR3 is 15 residues. The CDR3 sequence: CASSTDRRSGNTIYF. The DNA for the CDR3 is TGTGCCAGTAGTACGGACAGGCGCTCTGGAAACACCATATATTTT.

This clone was counted a few times. The genes are TRBV6-2 or TRBV6-3 and TRBJ2-7; 9 positions agree with TRBD2. The CDR3 covers 15 residues. Losses at the gene ends were 2 bases for V and 6 bases for J; bases not matched to a gene: 8. Germline CDR1 and CDR2: MNHEY and SVGEGT. Here the CDR3 DNA reads TGTGCCAGCAGTTACGGAGGCGGGGGGGCGGTCGAGCAGTACTTC. Protein: CASSYGGGGAVEQYF.

This chain joins TRBV4-3 and TRBJ1-6; 9 bases map to TRBD1. Germline V CDR1 and CDR2: LGHNA, YSLEER. After removal of 4 bases from V and 8 bases from J, the junction contained 6 bases not matched to a gene. CDR3 length: 15 residues. The DNA for the CDR3 is TGCGCCAGCAGCCTACTCCGGACAGGGGATTCACCCCTCCACTTT. It yields the protein CASSLLRTGDSPLHF.

Details on this clone: The conserved closing phenylalanine or tryptophan is absent in this CDR3, likely reflecting a read error. Because the CDR3's place on the DNA is in doubt, the DNA is left out and the CDR3 is given as listed by TCRdb. CDR3 sequence reads: CASSFVTGPLPV. The chain uses TRBV5-6 and TRBJ1-4; TRBD1, the table's D call, lacks a check against the DNA. The CDR3 spans 12 amino acids, including both terminal residues. Germline V gene data show CDR1 as SGHDT and CDR2 as YYEEEE.

V gene TRBV11-1 combines with J gene TRBJ2-3, with 9 nucleotides matching TRBD2. The CDR3 is made up of 15 amino acids. CDR1 is SGHAT, CDR2 FQDESV, per germline (reference sequence). Trimming cost V 5 bases and J 5 bases; bases outside gene matches: 8. Written as DNA, the CDR3 is TGTGCCAGCAGCGCCTTAGCGGGGGCCGGAGATACGCAGTATTTT. This translates into CASSALAGAGDTQYF.

Regarding this clone: A junction end diverges from the germline sequence, so it may reflect a read error. This rearrangement joins TRBV29-1 to TRBJ2-1; 10 nucleotides line up with TRBD2. Germline V gene lookup returns CDR1 SQVTM and CDR2 ANQGSEA. The CDR3 extends over 15 amino acids. DNA for the CDR3: TGCAGCTTTGAGTCCAGCGGGGGGGTTGTCCATGAGCAGTTCTTC. It is translated as CSFESSGGVVHEQFF.